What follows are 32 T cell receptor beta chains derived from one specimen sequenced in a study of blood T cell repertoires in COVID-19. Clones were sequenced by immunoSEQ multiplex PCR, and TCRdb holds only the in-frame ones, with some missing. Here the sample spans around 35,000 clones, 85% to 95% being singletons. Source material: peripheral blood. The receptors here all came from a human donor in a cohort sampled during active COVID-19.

CDR3 loop: CAWSKGLAGETQYF. In DNA form, the CDR3 reads TGTGCCTGGAGTAAGGGACTAGCAGGGGAGACCCAGTACTTC. The V gene is TRBV30, the J gene TRBJ2-5, with TRBD2 matching over 9 bases. The CDR3 covers 14 residues. J lost 5 bases, V lost 2 bases, and 6 bases had no gene match. Germline V gives CDR1 GTSNPN, CDR2 SVGIG (reference sequence).

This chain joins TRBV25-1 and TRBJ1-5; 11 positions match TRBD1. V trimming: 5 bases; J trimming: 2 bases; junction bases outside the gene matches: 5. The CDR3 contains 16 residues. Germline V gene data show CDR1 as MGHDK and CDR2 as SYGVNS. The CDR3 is CASSFGGQGGNQPQHF. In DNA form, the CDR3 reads TGTGCCAGCAGTTTTGGGGGACAGGGGGGCAATCAGCCCCAGCATTTT.

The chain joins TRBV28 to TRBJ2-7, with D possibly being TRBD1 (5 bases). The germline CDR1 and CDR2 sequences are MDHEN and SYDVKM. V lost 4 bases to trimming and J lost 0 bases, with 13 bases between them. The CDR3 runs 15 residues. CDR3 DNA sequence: TGTGCCAGCAGTTCCCCAGGGAAGGCCTCCTACGAGCAGTACTTC. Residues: CASSSPGKASYEQYF. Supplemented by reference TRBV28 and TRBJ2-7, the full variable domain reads DVKVTQSSRYLVKRTGEKVFLECVQDMDHENMFWYRQDPGLGLRLIYFSYDVKMKEKGDIPEGYSVSREKKERFSLILESASTNQTSMYLCASSSPGKASYEQYFGPGTRLTVT.

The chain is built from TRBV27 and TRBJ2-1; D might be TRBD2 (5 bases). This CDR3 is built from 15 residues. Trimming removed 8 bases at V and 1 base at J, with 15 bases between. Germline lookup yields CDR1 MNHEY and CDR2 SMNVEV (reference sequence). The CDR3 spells CASGLVGNSYNEQFF. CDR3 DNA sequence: TGTGCCAGCGGGCTCGTCGGGAATTCCTACAATGAGCAGTTCTTC.

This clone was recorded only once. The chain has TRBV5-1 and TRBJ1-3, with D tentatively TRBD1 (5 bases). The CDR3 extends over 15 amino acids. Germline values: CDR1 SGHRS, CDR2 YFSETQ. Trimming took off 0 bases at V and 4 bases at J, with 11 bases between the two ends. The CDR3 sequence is CASSLEIRAGNTIYF. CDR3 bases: TGCGCCAGCAGCTTGGAGATCAGGGCAGGAAACACCATATATTTT. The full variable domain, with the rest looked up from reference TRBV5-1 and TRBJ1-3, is KAGVTQTPRYLIKTRGQQVTLSCSPISGHRSVSWYQQTPGQGLQFLFEYFSETQRNKGNFPGRFSGRQFSNSRSEMNVSTLELGDSALYLCASSLEIRAGNTIYFGEGSWLTVV.

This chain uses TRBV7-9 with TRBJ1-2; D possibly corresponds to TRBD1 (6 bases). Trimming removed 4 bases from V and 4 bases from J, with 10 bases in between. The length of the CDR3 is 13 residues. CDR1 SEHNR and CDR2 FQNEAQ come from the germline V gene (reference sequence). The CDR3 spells CASSSTGFYGYTF. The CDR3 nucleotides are TGTGCCAGCAGCTCGACAGGTTTCTATGGCTACACCTTC.

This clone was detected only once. In DNA, the CDR3 is TGTGCCAGCAGGAGAACCGGGACAAAATATGGCTACACCTTC. Amino acids: CASRRTGTKYGYTF. This chain links TRBV27 with TRBJ1-2; the D gene is possibly TRBD1 (6 bases). CDR3 length equals 14 residues. Germline V gene sequence: CDR1 MNHEY, CDR2 SMNVEV (reference sequence). V was trimmed by 6 bases and J by 5 bases, leaving 16 bases between them.

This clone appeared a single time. CDR3 region: CASSSTGQASGQETQYF. The CDR3 region has the DNA TGTGCCAGCAGCTCTACAGGCCAGGCTAGCGGGCAAGAGACCCAGTACTTC. The V gene is TRBV11-3, the J gene TRBJ2-5; 8 bases align to TRBD2. Germline V gene data show CDR1 as SGHNT and CDR2 as YENEEA. This CDR3 contains 17 residues. J gave up 2 bases and V 4 bases, and 12 bases lay outside the gene matches.

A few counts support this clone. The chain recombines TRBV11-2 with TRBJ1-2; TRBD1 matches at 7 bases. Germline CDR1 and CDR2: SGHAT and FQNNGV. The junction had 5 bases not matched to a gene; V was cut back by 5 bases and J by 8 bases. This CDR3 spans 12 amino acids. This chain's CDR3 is CASSATGKGYTF. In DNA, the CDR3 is TGTGCCAGCAGCGCGACAGGGAAGGGCTACACCTTC. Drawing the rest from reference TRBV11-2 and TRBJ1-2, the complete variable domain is EAGVAQSPRYKIIEKRQSVAFWCNPISGHATLYWYQQILGQGPKLLIQFQNNGVVDDSQLPKDRFSAERLKGVDSTLKIQPAKLEDSAVYLCASSATGKGYTFGSGTRLTVV.

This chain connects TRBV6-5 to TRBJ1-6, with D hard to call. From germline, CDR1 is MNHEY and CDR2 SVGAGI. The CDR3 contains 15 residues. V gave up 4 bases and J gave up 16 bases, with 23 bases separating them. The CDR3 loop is CASSSPGVTGGVLHF. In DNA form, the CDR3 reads TGTGCCAGCAGTTCCCCGGGAGTTACGGGCGGGGTTCTCCACTTT.

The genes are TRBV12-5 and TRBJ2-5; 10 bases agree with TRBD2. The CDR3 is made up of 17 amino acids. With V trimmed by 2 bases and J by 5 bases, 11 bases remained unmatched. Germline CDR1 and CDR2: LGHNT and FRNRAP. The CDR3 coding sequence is TGTGCTAGTGGTTTGCCGCTAGCGGGAGAAGGAGGGGAGACCCAGTACTTC. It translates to CASGLPLAGEGGETQYF.

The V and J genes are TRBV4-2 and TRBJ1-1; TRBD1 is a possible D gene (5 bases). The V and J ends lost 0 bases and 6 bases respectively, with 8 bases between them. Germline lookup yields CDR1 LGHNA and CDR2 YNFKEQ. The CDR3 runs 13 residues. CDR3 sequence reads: CASSQEWGAEAFF. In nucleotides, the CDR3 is TGTGCCAGCAGCCAAGAGTGGGGGGCTGAAGCTTTCTTT.

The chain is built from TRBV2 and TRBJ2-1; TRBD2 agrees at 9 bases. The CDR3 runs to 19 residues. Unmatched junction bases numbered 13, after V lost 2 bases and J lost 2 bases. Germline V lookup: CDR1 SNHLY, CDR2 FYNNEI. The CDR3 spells CASSEWPGSGSTPYNEQFF. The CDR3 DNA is TGTGCCAGCAGTGAATGGCCCGGTAGCGGGAGTACCCCCTACAATGAGCAGTTCTTC.

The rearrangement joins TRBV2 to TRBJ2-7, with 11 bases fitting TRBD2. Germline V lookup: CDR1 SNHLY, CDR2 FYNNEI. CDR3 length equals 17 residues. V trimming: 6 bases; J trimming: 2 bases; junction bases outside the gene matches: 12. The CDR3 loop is CASRGPGTSGVPYEQYF. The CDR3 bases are TGTGCCAGCAGGGGTCCCGGGACTAGCGGAGTGCCCTACGAGCAGTACTTC.

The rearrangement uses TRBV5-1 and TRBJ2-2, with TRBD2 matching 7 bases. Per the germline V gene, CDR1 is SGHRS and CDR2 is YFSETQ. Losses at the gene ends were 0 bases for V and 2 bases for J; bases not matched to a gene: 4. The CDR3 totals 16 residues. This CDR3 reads CASSLVLATNTGELFF. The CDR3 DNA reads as TGCGCCAGCAGCTTGGTACTAGCGACCAACACCGGGGAGCTGTTTTTT. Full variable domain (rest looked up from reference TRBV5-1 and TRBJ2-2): KAGVTQTPRYLIKTRGQQVTLSCSPISGHRSVSWYQQTPGQGLQFLFEYFSETQRNKGNFPGRFSGRQFSNSRSEMNVSTLELGDSALYLCASSLVLATNTGELFFGEGSRLTVL.

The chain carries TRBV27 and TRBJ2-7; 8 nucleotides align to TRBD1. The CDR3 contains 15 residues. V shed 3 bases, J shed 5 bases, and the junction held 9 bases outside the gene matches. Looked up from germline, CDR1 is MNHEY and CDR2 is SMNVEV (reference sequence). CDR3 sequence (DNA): TGTGCCAGCAGTTTTTTTCCGGGACAGGTCCACGAGCAGTACTTC. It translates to CASSFFPGQVHEQYF.

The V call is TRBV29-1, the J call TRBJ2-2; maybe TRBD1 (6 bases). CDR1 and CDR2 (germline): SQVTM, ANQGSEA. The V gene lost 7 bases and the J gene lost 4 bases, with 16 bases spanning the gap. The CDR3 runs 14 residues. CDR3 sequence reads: CSAQGGATTGELFF. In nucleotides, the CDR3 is TGCAGCGCCCAAGGGGGAGCCACCACCGGGGAGCTGTTTTTT.

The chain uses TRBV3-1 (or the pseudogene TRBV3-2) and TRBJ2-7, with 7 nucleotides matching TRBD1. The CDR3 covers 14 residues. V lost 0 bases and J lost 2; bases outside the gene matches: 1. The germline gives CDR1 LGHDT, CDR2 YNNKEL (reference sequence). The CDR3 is CASSQDQGAYEQYF. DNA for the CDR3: TGTGCCAGCAGCCAAGATCAGGGGGCCTACGAGCAGTACTTC.

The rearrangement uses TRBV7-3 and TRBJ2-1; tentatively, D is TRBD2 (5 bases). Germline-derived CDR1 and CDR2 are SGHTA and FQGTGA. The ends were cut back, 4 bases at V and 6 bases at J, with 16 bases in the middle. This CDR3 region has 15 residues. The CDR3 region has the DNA TGTGCCAGCAGCTCATCACCCGGACTCCTCAATGAGCAGTTCTTC. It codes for CASSSSPGLLNEQFF.

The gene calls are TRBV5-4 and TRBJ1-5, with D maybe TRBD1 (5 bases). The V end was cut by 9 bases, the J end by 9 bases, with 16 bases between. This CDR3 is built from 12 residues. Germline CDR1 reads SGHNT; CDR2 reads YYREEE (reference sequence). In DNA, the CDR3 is TGTGCCACGCGGGACCCACAAGGGCCCCAGCATTTT. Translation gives CATRDPQGPQHF.

The chain's CDR3 is CASGLLLTGGYFYGYTF. DNA for the CDR3: TGTGCTAGTGGTTTACTTCTAACAGGGGGTTATTTTTATGGCTACACCTTC. This sequence joins TRBV12-5 and TRBJ1-2, with 8 bases lining up with TRBD1. The germline V gene encodes CDR1 LGHNT and CDR2 FRNRAP. This CDR3 has 17 amino acids. V lost 3 bases, J lost 5 bases, and 14 bases stayed unmatched.

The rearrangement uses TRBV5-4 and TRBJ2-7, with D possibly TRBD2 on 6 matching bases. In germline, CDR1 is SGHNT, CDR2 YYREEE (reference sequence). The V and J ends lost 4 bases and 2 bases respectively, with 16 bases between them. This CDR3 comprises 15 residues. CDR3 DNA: TGTGCCAGCAGCGCCTTTAGCGGATCAACCTACGAGCAGTACTTC. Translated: CASSAFSGSTYEQYF.

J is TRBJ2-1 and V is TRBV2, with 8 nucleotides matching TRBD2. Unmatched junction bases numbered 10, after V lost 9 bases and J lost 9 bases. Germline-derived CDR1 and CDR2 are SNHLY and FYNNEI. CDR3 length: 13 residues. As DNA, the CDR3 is TGTGCCAGTCGACGGGGGGGTTTTGGTGAGCAGTTCTTC. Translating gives CASRRGGFGEQFF.

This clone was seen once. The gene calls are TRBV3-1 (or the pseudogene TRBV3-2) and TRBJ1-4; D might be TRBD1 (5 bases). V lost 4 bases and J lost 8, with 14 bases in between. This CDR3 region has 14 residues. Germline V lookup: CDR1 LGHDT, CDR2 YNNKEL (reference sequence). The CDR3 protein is CASSPRRGFEKLFF. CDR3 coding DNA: TGTGCCAGCAGCCCCCGACGGGGGTTCGAAAAACTGTTTTTT.

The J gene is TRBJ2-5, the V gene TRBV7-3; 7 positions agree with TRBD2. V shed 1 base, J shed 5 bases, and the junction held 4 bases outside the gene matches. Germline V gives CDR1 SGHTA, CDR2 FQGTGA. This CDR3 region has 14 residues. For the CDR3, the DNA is TGTGCCAGCAGCTTAATGGGGGAGGGGGAGACCCAGTACTTC. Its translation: CASSLMGEGETQYF. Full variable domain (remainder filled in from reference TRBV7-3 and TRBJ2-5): GAGVSQTPSNKVTEKGKYVELRCDPISGHTALYWYRQSLGQGPEFLIYFQGTGAADDSGLPNDRFFAVRPEGSVSTLKIQRTERGDSAVYLCASSLMGEGETQYFGPGTRLLVL.

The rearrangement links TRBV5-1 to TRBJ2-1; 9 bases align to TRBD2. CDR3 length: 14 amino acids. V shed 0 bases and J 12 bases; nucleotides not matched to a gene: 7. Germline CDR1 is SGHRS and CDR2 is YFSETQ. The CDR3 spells CASSLDPSGMVQFF. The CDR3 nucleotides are TGCGCCAGCAGCTTGGATCCTAGCGGGATGGTGCAGTTCTTC.

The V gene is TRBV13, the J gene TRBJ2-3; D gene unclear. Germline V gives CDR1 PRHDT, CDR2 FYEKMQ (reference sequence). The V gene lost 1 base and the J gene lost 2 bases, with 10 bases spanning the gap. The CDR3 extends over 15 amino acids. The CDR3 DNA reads TGTGCCAGCAGCTTAGACGCGGATATCACAGATACGCAGTATTTT. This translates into CASSLDADITDTQYF.

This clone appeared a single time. The CDR3, as DNA: TGTGCCAGCAGCGTCCCACGGGACTGGGAGGACACTGAAGCTTTCTTT. Translation: CASSVPRDWEDTEAFF. This sequence joins TRBV9 and TRBJ1-1; tentatively, D is TRBD1 (5 bases). Germline loops: CDR1 SGDLS, CDR2 YYNGEE. V was trimmed by 2 bases and J by 3 bases, leaving 17 bases between them. CDR3 length equals 16 residues.

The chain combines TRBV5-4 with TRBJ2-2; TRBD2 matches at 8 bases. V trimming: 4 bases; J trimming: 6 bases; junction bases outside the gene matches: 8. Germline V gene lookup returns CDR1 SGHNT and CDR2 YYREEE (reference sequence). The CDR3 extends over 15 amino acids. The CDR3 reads CASSGEREWAGELFF. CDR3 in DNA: TGTGCCAGCAGCGGGGAGCGGGAGTGGGCCGGGGAGCTGTTTTTT. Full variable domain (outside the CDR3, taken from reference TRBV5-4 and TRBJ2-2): ETGVTQSPTHLIKTRGQQVTLRCSSQSGHNTVSWYQQALGQGPQFIFQYYREEENGRGNFPPRFSGLQFPNYSSELNVNALELDDSALYLCASSGEREWAGELFFGEGSRLTVL.

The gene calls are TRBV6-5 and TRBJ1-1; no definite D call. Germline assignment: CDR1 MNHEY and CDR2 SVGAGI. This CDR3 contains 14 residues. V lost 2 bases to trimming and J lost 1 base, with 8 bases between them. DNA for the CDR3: TGTGCCAGCAGTTACGTAGCGAGGAACACTGAAGCTTTCTTT. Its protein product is CASSYVARNTEAFF.

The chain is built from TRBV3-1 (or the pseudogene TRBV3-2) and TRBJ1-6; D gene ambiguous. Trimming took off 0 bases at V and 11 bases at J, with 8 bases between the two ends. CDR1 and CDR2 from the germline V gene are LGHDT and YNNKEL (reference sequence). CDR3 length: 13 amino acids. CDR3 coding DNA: TGTGCCAGCAGCCAAGATAAAATCCCACCCCTCCACTTT. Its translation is CASSQDKIPPLHF.

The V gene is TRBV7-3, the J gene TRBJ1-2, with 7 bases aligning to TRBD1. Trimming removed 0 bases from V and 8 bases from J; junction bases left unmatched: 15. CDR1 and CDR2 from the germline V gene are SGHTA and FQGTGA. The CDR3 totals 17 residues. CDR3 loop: CASSLTRQGQGVYGYTF. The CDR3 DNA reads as TGTGCCAGCAGCTTAACCCGCCAAGGGCAGGGGGTTTACGGCTACACCTTC.